This T cell receptor (beta chain) was observed in a study of blood T cell repertoires in COVID-19. Overall study context: Samples representing acute and convalescent COVID-19 were sourced from the United States, Italy and Spain. T cells, B-cell-depleted T cells, or PBMCs provided the cDNA or gDNA that served as material.

Original methodology: Cell counts per sample came from amplifying reference gene primers. The repertoire was sequenced with immunoSEQ multiplex PCR; TCRdb's copy has only in-frame clones and lacks some. D and trimming were read from the DNA, whereas the V and J calls and clone size are those reported in that table. The repertoire consists of 150,000 to 200,000 clones, with approximately 80% occurring once and the leading ten covering approximately 10%. Between the trimmed V and J ends, which lost 6 bases and 6 bases, there was a span of 6 bases. Germline assignment: CDR1 SNHLY and CDR2 FYNNEI. The CDR3 extends over 11 amino acids.

This chain joins TRBV2 and TRBJ2-1; tentative D call: TRBD2 (5 bases). This clonotype originated in a human donor in a cohort sampled during active COVID-19. Sequenced: peripheral blood. This CDR3 reads CASRTSNEQFF. DNA of the CDR3: TGTGCCAGCAGAACTAGCAATGAGCAGTTCTTC.